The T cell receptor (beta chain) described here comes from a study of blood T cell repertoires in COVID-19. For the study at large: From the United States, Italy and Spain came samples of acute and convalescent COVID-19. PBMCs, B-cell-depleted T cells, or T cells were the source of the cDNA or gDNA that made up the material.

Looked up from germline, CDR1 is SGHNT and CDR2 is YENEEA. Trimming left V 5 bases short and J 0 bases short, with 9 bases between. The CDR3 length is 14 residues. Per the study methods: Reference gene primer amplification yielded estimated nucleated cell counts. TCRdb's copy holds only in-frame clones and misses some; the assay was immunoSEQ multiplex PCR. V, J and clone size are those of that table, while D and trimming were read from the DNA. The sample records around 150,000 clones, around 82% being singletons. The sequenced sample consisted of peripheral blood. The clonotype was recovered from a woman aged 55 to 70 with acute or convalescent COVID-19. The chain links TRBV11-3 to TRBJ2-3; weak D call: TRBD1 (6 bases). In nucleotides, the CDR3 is TGTGCCAGCAGCCGGGACAAGAGCACAGATACGCAGTATTTT. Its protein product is CASSRDKSTDTQYF. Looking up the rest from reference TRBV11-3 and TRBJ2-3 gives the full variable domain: EAGVVQSPRYKIIEKKQPVAFWCNPISGHNTLYWYLQNLGQGPELLIRYENEEAVDDSQLPKDRFSAERLKGVDSTLKIQPAELGDSAVYLCASSRDKSTDTQYFGPGTRLTVL.